A single sample gave rise to the 11 T cell receptor beta chains below, sequenced in a study of tumor and adjacent non-tumor tissue in lung cancer. TCRbeta libraries were built with three rounds of nested PCR, modified from ARM-PCR. TCRdb re-called the multiplex PCR reads with MiXCR, one entry per CDR3 protein. The sample holds some 78,000 distinct CDR3 sequences, over 80% seen once. No cell sorting was done before RNA was extracted from the tissue. Sequencing was done on a sample of lung tumor tissue. The receptors were sampled from a woman aged 50 to 60 with non-small cell lung cancer.

As for this clonotype: One junction end does not reproduce the germline sequence, and a read error may be involved. The chain joins TRBV11-1 to TRBJ2-7; 7 bases match TRBD1. Per germline, CDR1 SGHAT and CDR2 FQDESV (reference sequence). CDR3 size: 14 residues. CDR3 sequence (DNA): TGTGCCAGCAGCGACCGGGACAGCTCCTACAAGCAGTACTTC. It translates to CASSDRDSSYKQYF.

On this clonotype itself: Mismatch with germline at one junction end may stem from a read error. V is TRBV12-3 or TRBV12-4 and J is TRBJ1-6, with D tentatively TRBD1 (5 bases). The CDR3 has 13 amino acids. The CDR3 loop reads CAGTSGPNSLLHF. DNA of the CDR3: TGTGCCGGCACATCGGGACCTAATTCACTCCTCCACTTT.

Relative to its sample, this clonotype is medium-sized. This CDR3 is CASRLRQGSTGELFF. For the CDR3, the DNA is TGTGCCAGCAGACTCAGACAGGGATCCACCGGGGAGCTGTTTTTT. The chain links TRBV6-5 to TRBJ2-2; TRBD1 matches at 7 bases. Germline V gene sequence: CDR1 MNHEY, CDR2 SVGAGI. This CDR3 is built from 15 residues. V was clipped by 6 bases and J by 4 bases; unmatched bases: 8.

Details on this clonotype: The junction does not match germline at one end; this may be a read error. The V call is TRBV12-3 or TRBV12-4, the J call TRBJ1-1; no definite D call. The CDR3 contains 13 residues. The CDR3 bases are TGTGCCAGCAATTTTTTGGGAAACACTGAAGCTTTCTTC. The encoded protein is CASNFLGNTEAFF.

To note about this clonotype: One end of the junction is discordant with germline, which a read error may explain. This chain links TRBV28 with TRBJ1-2, with a tentative D call TRBD1 (5 bases). This CDR3 region has 14 residues. Germline V gives CDR1 MDHEN, CDR2 SYDVKM. The CDR3 spells CASSFRGRAGDYTF. In DNA, the CDR3 is TGTGCCAGCAGTTTCCGCGGACGGGCGGGGGACTACACTTTC.

Worth noting for this clonotype: At one end the junction does not follow the germline gene, possibly because of a read error. The chain combines TRBV4-2 with TRBJ2-5, with 10 positions matching TRBD1. The CDR3 sequence is 16 residues long. Germline values: CDR1 LGHNA, CDR2 YNFKEQ. CDR3 amino acids: CASIQGTGVARWTQYF. CDR3 bases: TGTGCTAGCATCCAAGGGACAGGGGTGGCTCGATGGACCCAGTACTTC.

CDR3 bases: TGCAGTGCCACCCTTATTGGGATTCTTGGCGCCTGGGAGCTGTTTTTT. Translating gives CSATLIGILGAWELFF. This chain links TRBV20-1 with TRBJ2-2; no definite D call. V was trimmed by 6 bases and J by 9 bases, leaving 26 bases between them. Looked up from germline, CDR1 is DFQATT and CDR2 is SNEGSKA (reference sequence). The CDR3 runs to 16 residues.

Points on this clonotype: The junction and the germline gene differ at one end; a read error may be behind it. The chain links TRBV6-2 or TRBV6-3 to TRBJ1-2; D possibly corresponds to TRBD1 (5 bases). The CDR3 loop spans 13 amino acids. Germline V gene sequence: CDR1 MNHEY, CDR2 SVGEGT. The CDR3 DNA reads as TGCGCCAGCAGTTCTCAGGGTATGGATGGCTACTCCTTC. This encodes CASSSQGMDGYSF.

As regards this clonotype: A read error may account for a junction end that differs from germline. This chain connects TRBV20-1 to TRBJ2-3; TRBD2 agrees at 9 bases. The germline CDR1 and CDR2 sequences are DFQATT and SNEGSKA (reference sequence). This CDR3 comprises 17 residues. CDR3 DNA sequence: TGCAGTTCTAGAGGCCGGTCTAGCGGGGTTAGCACAGATACACAGTATTTT. Protein sequence: CSSRGRSSGVSTDTQYF.

With respect to this clonotype: Germline is not matched at one junction end, which may reflect a read error. V and J are TRBV29-1 and TRBJ2-1; possibly TRBD2 for D (6 bases). Per germline, CDR1 SQVTM and CDR2 ANQGSEA. The length of the CDR3 is 14 residues. The CDR3 bases are TGCAGCGATACCAATAGCGGAGGTTACAAAGAGCAGTTCTTC. It codes for CSDTNSGGYKEQFF.

Comments on this clonotype: Because it lacks the conserved phenylalanine or tryptophan at the end, this CDR3 is likely a read error. The chain carries TRBV6-2 or TRBV6-3 and TRBJ1-1; no firm D call. Germline V CDR1 and CDR2: MNHEY, SVGEGT. The CDR3 loop spans 14 amino acids. Here the CDR3 DNA reads TGTGCAAGCAGTTACTCGACGGGGAACACTGAAGCTTTCTCA. It yields the protein CASSYSTGNTEAFS.